The T cell receptor delta chain described here comes from a study of γδ T cells in repeated Plasmodium falciparum infection. Overall study context: Donors were malaria-exposed Malian children or age- and gender-matched Australian children.

Sequencing covered both gamma and delta TCR chains per sample. TCRdb made new clone calls on the multiplex PCR reads using CATT. The sample carries over 45,000 delta-chain clones, about 1.6% recorded once. Flow sorting of PBMC yielded separate Vgamma9/Vdelta2+ and Vdelta2-negative gammadelta T cell populations for bulk repertoire analysis. This clone was recorded many times. Germline values: CDR1 TSWWSYY, CDR2 QGS. This CDR3 is 18 amino acids long. V was cut by 1 base and J by 0 bases, with 18 bases left in between. The gene calls are TRDV1 and TRDJ1, with a tentative D call TRDD3 (6 bases). What was sequenced was gamma-delta T cells from blood. This clonotype originated in a pool of human donors (malaria-infected and uninfected, not separated). The CDR3 spells CALGEHKGDLGDTDKLIF. The DNA for the CDR3 is TGTGCTCTTGGGGAACATAAAGGGGATTTGGGGGACACCGATAAACTCATCTTT.